A selection of T cell receptor beta chains follows, all from one sample in a study of early T cells in non-severe SARS-CoV-2 infection. A single record per CDR3 protein comes from TCRdb applying MiXCR to the 5' RACE reads. The data contain 70,000 to 85,000 distinct CDR3 sequences, 5% of them singletons. The sample consisted of whole blood, taken at baseline. The receptor source for this set is an adult who was a healthcare worker with PCR-confirmed SARS-CoV-2 infection or an uninfected control (not recorded which). Each CDR3 is given with its conserved first and last residue. The order of the fields is CDR3 DNA, CDR3 protein, D gene, clone size, J gene, V gene. A D gene is named only where the DNA matches it firmly. Where a row states a size, it is once, few, many or the class of an expanded clone; other rows omit it.

CDR3 DNA: TGTGCCACCAGTGAGCTGGGGAACTGTGGCTACACCTTC; CDR3 protein: CATSELGNCGYTF; D gene: -; clone size: once; J gene: TRBJ1-2; V gene: TRBV24-1
CDR3 DNA: TGCAGTGCCATAGTAGCTCCCGGGCAAACAAACACCTACGAGCAGTACTTC; CDR3 protein: CSAIVAPGQTNTYEQYF; D gene: -; clone size: many; J gene: TRBJ2-7; V gene: TRBV20-1
CDR3 DNA: TGTGCCAGCAGCATCCGGACTAGCCGAAGCGCAGATACGCAGTATTTT; CDR3 protein: CASSIRTSRSADTQYF; D gene: -; clone size: many; J gene: TRBJ2-3; V gene: TRBV21-1
CDR3 DNA: TGTGCCAGCAGCTTAGCCAGCATACCCTACAATGAGCAGTTCTTC; CDR3 protein: CASSLASIPYNEQFF; D gene: -; clone size: many; J gene: TRBJ2-1; V gene: TRBV11-2
CDR3 DNA: TGCGCCAGCAGCCAATTGCATGACATGGGATACAATGAGCAGTTCTTC; CDR3 protein: CASSQLHDMGYNEQFF; D gene: -; clone size: -; J gene: TRBJ2-1; V gene: TRBV4-1
CDR3 DNA: TGTGCCAGCAGCCCTACTATAACCAGGCCCCAGCATTTT; CDR3 protein: CASSPTITRPQHF; D gene: -; clone size: -; J gene: TRBJ1-5; V gene: TRBV6-5
CDR3 DNA: TGTGCCAGCAGTAAGCTGGGGGGGGCTTCCAGCAATCAGCCCCAGCATTTT; CDR3 protein: CASSKLGGASSNQPQHF; D gene: -; clone size: many; J gene: TRBJ1-5; V gene: TRBV6-6
CDR3 DNA: TGCGCCAGCAGCCAAGTTGGACTAGCGGACAATGAGCAGTTCTTC; CDR3 protein: CASSQVGLADNEQFF; D gene: TRBD2; clone size: few; J gene: TRBJ2-1; V gene: TRBV4-1
CDR3 DNA: TGTGCCAGCAGCGCGCCTATTAGCACAGATACGCAGTATTTT; CDR3 protein: CASSAPISTDTQYF; D gene: -; clone size: many; J gene: TRBJ2-3; V gene: TRBV9
CDR3 DNA: TGTGCCAGTAGTATCATGGACAATGAGCAGTTCTTC; CDR3 protein: CASSIMDNEQFF; D gene: -; clone size: -; J gene: TRBJ2-1; V gene: TRBV19
CDR3 DNA: TGTGCCAGCAGCCCAGAAGGGACAGGAAGCGAGCAGTACTTC; CDR3 protein: CASSPEGTGSEQYF; D gene: TRBD1; clone size: many; J gene: TRBJ2-7; V gene: TRBV7-7
CDR3 DNA: TGTGCCAGCAGCCAAGCGGACTTCTCCTACAATGAGCAGTTCTTC; CDR3 protein: CASSQADFSYNEQFF; D gene: -; clone size: many; J gene: TRBJ2-1; V gene: TRBV3-1
CDR3 DNA: TGTGCCAGCAGCTTAGACTCTCAGCGGGGAGCCCTCTACAATGAGCAGTTCTTC; CDR3 protein: CASSLDSQRGALYNEQFF; D gene: TRBD2; clone size: few; J gene: TRBJ2-1; V gene: TRBV7-8
CDR3 DNA: TGTGCCATCAGTGACGGGAACACTGAAGCTTTCTTT; CDR3 protein: CAISDGNTEAFF; D gene: -; clone size: few; J gene: TRBJ1-1; V gene: TRBV10-3
CDR3 DNA: TGCGCCAGCAGCTTGGTCCAGGGGGCGGAGACCCAGTACTTC; CDR3 protein: CASSLVQGAETQYF; D gene: TRBD1; clone size: few; J gene: TRBJ2-5; V gene: TRBV5-1
CDR3 DNA: TGTGCCAGTAGTGATACAGGGGAAGAGACCCAGTACTTC; CDR3 protein: CASSDTGEETQYF; D gene: TRBD1; clone size: many; J gene: TRBJ2-5; V gene: TRBV19
CDR3 DNA: TGTGCCAGCAGCTCGGGACTAGCGGGAGCACGCACAGATACGCAGTATTTT; CDR3 protein: CASSSGLAGARTDTQYF; D gene: TRBD2; clone size: many; J gene: TRBJ2-3; V gene: TRBV7-9
CDR3 DNA: TGTGCCAGCAGCTTGGTGGTCGACCATGGGGGGCCCCAGCATTTT; CDR3 protein: CASSLVVDHGGPQHF; D gene: -; clone size: once; J gene: TRBJ1-5; V gene: TRBV5-6
CDR3 DNA: TGTGCCAGCAGTTTATATGCCGGGGGTTTATACGAGCAGTACTTC; CDR3 protein: CASSLYAGGLYEQYF; D gene: -; clone size: few; J gene: TRBJ2-7; V gene: TRBV28
CDR3 DNA: TGTGCCAGCTCACCAGGGGCAGCTAATGAAAAACTGTTTTTT; CDR3 protein: CASSPGAANEKLFF; D gene: -; clone size: -; J gene: TRBJ1-4; V gene: TRBV18
CDR3 DNA: TGTGCCAGCAGCTTAGCGAGGGCAGAGAACACTGAAGCTTTCTTT; CDR3 protein: CASSLARAENTEAFF; D gene: -; clone size: many; J gene: TRBJ1-1; V gene: TRBV7-6
CDR3 DNA: TGTGCCAGCAGCCAAGTTCTCACAGATACGCAGTATTTT; CDR3 protein: CASSQVLTDTQYF; D gene: -; clone size: few; J gene: TRBJ2-3; V gene: TRBV14
CDR3 DNA: TGTGCCAGCAGCTTAGCAGGGGACTACAATGAGCAGTTCTTC; CDR3 protein: CASSLAGDYNEQFF; D gene: -; clone size: medium-sized; J gene: TRBJ2-1; V gene: TRBV7-2
CDR3 DNA: TGTGCCACCAAACTATCAGACAGGGGCAATGAGCAGTTCTTC; CDR3 protein: CATKLSDRGNEQFF; D gene: TRBD1; clone size: many; J gene: TRBJ2-1; V gene: TRBV24-1
CDR3 DNA: TGTGCCAGCAGCTTAAACAGGGGGCGAACTGAAGCTTTCTTT; CDR3 protein: CASSLNRGRTEAFF; D gene: TRBD1; clone size: few; J gene: TRBJ1-1; V gene: TRBV7-2
CDR3 DNA: TGTGCCAGCAGTGGGGGGTACGAGCAGTACTTC; CDR3 protein: CASSGGYEQYF; D gene: -; clone size: many; J gene: TRBJ2-7; V gene: TRBV6-1
CDR3 DNA: TGTGCCACCAGCGCAGGACTAGCGGCCTCCTACGAGCAGTACTTC; CDR3 protein: CATSAGLAASYEQYF; D gene: TRBD2; clone size: -; J gene: TRBJ2-7; V gene: TRBV15
CDR3 DNA: TGCGCCAGCAGCTGGTCAAGCGGGGGGCGGTACGAGCAGTACTTC; CDR3 protein: CASSWSSGGRYEQYF; D gene: TRBD2; clone size: few; J gene: TRBJ2-7; V gene: TRBV5-1
CDR3 DNA: TGTGCCAGTAGTGGTCAACGGGGACAAGGGATGAGTGAAAAACTGTTTTTT; CDR3 protein: CASSGQRGQGMSEKLFF; D gene: -; clone size: -; J gene: TRBJ1-4; V gene: TRBV19
CDR3 DNA: TGTGCCAGCAGCCAAGAAATCAGAGCTGAGACCCAGTACTTC; CDR3 protein: CASSQEIRAETQYF; D gene: -; clone size: -; J gene: TRBJ2-5; V gene: TRBV4-2
CDR3 DNA: TGTGCCAGCAGTTTGGGACAGGGGAATCAGCCCCAGCATTTT; CDR3 protein: CASSLGQGNQPQHF; D gene: TRBD1; clone size: many; J gene: TRBJ1-5; V gene: TRBV12-3/TRBV12-4
CDR3 DNA: TGTGCCAGCAGCTTAACACTAGCTGTGAACACCGGGGAGCTGTTTTTT; CDR3 protein: CASSLTLAVNTGELFF; D gene: -; clone size: many; J gene: TRBJ2-2; V gene: TRBV7-3
CDR3 DNA: TGTGCCAGTAGTATTGGTCGTGATGAGCAGTTCTTC; CDR3 protein: CASSIGRDEQFF; D gene: -; clone size: -; J gene: TRBJ2-1; V gene: TRBV19
CDR3 DNA: TGTGCCAGCAGCCCTACGTCCACATCTGGTTCCTACGAGCAGTACTTC; CDR3 protein: CASSPTSTSGSYEQYF; D gene: -; clone size: few; J gene: TRBJ2-7; V gene: TRBV11-2
CDR3 DNA: TGTGCCTGGAGTGTAGCCTACGAGCAGTACTTC; CDR3 protein: CAWSVAYEQYF; D gene: -; clone size: -; J gene: TRBJ2-7; V gene: TRBV30
CDR3 DNA: TGTGCCAGCAGCCCAATTACAACTGCGGACTACGAGCAGTACTTC; CDR3 protein: CASSPITTADYEQYF; D gene: -; clone size: many; J gene: TRBJ2-7; V gene: TRBV28
CDR3 DNA: TGTGCCAGCAGCCCTAGACTAGCAGCGACAGATACGCAGTATTTT; CDR3 protein: CASSPRLAATDTQYF; D gene: TRBD2; clone size: -; J gene: TRBJ2-3; V gene: TRBV7-9
CDR3 DNA: TGTGCCAGCAGCTTTTCACCCGGGAGGGTCAACGAGCAGTACTTC; CDR3 protein: CASSFSPGRVNEQYF; D gene: TRBD2; clone size: -; J gene: TRBJ2-7; V gene: TRBV7-6
CDR3 DNA: TGCAGCGTTGAAAGGGGCATCCAAGAGACCCAGTACTTC; CDR3 protein: CSVERGIQETQYF; D gene: -; clone size: few; J gene: TRBJ2-5; V gene: TRBV29-1
CDR3 DNA: TGTGCCAGTAGTCCGGGCCGGGGGGCGGGTGAGCAGTTCTTC; CDR3 protein: CASSPGRGAGEQFF; D gene: -; clone size: few; J gene: TRBJ2-1; V gene: TRBV19
CDR3 DNA: TGTGCCAGCAGCTTAGACAGGGTCGGCAATGAGCAGTTCTTC; CDR3 protein: CASSLDRVGNEQFF; D gene: -; clone size: -; J gene: TRBJ2-1; V gene: TRBV11-2
CDR3 DNA: TGTGCCACCAGCAGGGACAGGTCCTACGAGCAGTACTTC; CDR3 protein: CATSRDRSYEQYF; D gene: TRBD1; clone size: many; J gene: TRBJ2-7; V gene: TRBV15
CDR3 DNA: TGTGCCAGCAGCTTGGACGACCCCATACCGGAGACCCAGTACTTC; CDR3 protein: CASSLDDPIPETQYF; D gene: -; clone size: -; J gene: TRBJ2-5; V gene: TRBV5-5
CDR3 DNA: TGTGCCAGCAGTGGACCGACCCAGTACTTC; CDR3 protein: CASSGPTQYF; D gene: -; clone size: -; J gene: TRBJ2-5; V gene: TRBV2
CDR3 DNA: TGTGCCAGCAGTTTACAAGGACGGCTAGCTCTCGGCGAGCAGTACTTC; CDR3 protein: CASSLQGRLALGEQYF; D gene: -; clone size: many; J gene: TRBJ2-7; V gene: TRBV28
CDR3 DNA: TGTGCCAGCAGTTACGAGGGCAGCCCCTACGAGCAGTACTTC; CDR3 protein: CASSYEGSPYEQYF; D gene: -; clone size: many; J gene: TRBJ2-7; V gene: TRBV6-6
CDR3 DNA: TGCGCCAGCAGCTTGCGGGGGCGGTCCTACGAGCAGTACTTC; CDR3 protein: CASSLRGRSYEQYF; D gene: -; clone size: many; J gene: TRBJ2-7; V gene: TRBV5-1
CDR3 DNA: TGTGCCAGCAGTTCGACTAGCTTGAAGACCCAGTACTTC; CDR3 protein: CASSSTSLKTQYF; D gene: TRBD2; clone size: many; J gene: TRBJ2-5; V gene: TRBV7-9
CDR3 DNA: TGTGCCAGCAGCGTAGAGTTGGTGACAGGGGCCGATGAGCAGTTCTTC; CDR3 protein: CASSVELVTGADEQFF; D gene: TRBD1; clone size: many; J gene: TRBJ2-1; V gene: TRBV9
CDR3 DNA: TGTGCCAGCAGCGGGGTCAGACAGGGGTTCGACACCGGGGAGCTGTTTTTT; CDR3 protein: CASSGVRQGFDTGELFF; D gene: TRBD1; clone size: many; J gene: TRBJ2-2; V gene: TRBV7-6
CDR3 DNA: TGTGCCAGCAGCACCCTAGCGGGAGGTTACAATGAGCAGTTCTTC; CDR3 protein: CASSTLAGGYNEQFF; D gene: TRBD2; clone size: many; J gene: TRBJ2-1; V gene: TRBV7-8
CDR3 DNA: TGTGCCAGCAGTTTCTCAGCGGGCCCCTTCCACAATGAGCAGTTCTTC; CDR3 protein: CASSFSAGPFHNEQFF; D gene: -; clone size: -; J gene: TRBJ2-1; V gene: TRBV27
CDR3 DNA: TGCGCCAGCAGATTACAGGGAAGCGAAAAACTGTTTTTT; CDR3 protein: CASRLQGSEKLFF; D gene: -; clone size: few; J gene: TRBJ1-4; V gene: TRBV5-1
CDR3 DNA: TGTGCCAGTAGTGCCCCTGAGACCCTCCAAGAGACCCAGTACTTC; CDR3 protein: CASSAPETLQETQYF; D gene: -; clone size: many; J gene: TRBJ2-5; V gene: TRBV19
CDR3 DNA: TGTGCCAGCAGTTACATCCGGGATACGAGCTCTGGGGCCAACGTCCTGACTTTC; CDR3 protein: CASSYIRDTSSGANVLTF; D gene: -; clone size: many; J gene: TRBJ2-6; V gene: TRBV6-2/TRBV6-3